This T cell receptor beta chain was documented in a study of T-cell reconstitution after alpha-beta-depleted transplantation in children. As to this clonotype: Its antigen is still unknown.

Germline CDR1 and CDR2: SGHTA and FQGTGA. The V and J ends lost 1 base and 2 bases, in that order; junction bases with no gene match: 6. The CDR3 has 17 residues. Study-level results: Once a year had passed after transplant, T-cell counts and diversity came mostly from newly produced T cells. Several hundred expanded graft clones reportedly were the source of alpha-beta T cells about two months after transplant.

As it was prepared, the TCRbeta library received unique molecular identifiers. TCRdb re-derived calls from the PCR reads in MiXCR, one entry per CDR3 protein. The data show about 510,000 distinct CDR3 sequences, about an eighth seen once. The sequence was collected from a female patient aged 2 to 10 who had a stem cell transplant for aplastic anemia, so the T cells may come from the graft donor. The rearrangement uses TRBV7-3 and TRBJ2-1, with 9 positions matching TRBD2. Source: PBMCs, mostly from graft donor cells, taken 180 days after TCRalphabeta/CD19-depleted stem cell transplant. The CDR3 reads CASSLISREGPYNEQFF. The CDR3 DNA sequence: TGTGCCAGCAGCTTAATTTCGCGGGAGGGCCCCTACAATGAGCAGTTCTTC.